Listed below are T cell receptor beta chains from one sample, sequenced in a study of type 1 regulatory T cells. A single record per CDR3 protein comes from TCRdb applying MiXCR to the reads. The sample lists roughly 60,000 distinct CDR3 sequences; roughly 60% were seen once. The antigens these receptors bind are not known. Input material: cultured non-Tr1 T cells, either the whole culture or a sorted T cell fraction (not recorded which). The source of these receptors is a human donor in good health. Both conserved end residues are part of each CDR3. The D gene is left open where the match is weak. A row's size may be missing; if present it is once, few, many or a size class.

TRBV6-1	TRBD1	NA	TRBJ2-2	TGTGCCAGCAGCCTACAGGGGGGCGGGGAGCTGTTTTTT	CASSLQGGGELFF
TRBV5-1	NA	NA	TRBJ2-5	TGCGCCAGCAGCTTGGACTTCCAAGAGACCCAGTACTTC	CASSLDFQETQYF
TRBV10-3	TRBD1	NA	TRBJ1-1	TGTGCCATCAGTCCGACAGGGGACACTGAAGCTTTCTTT	CAISPTGDTEAFF
TRBV28	NA	NA	TRBJ2-3	TGTGCCACAGCTGACGTAACAGATACGCAGTATTTT	CATADVTDTQYF
TRBV19	NA	NA	TRBJ2-7	TGTGCCAGTAGTATCGGCAGGGCATACGAGCAGTACTTC	CASSIGRAYEQYF
TRBV20-1	TRBD1	NA	TRBJ1-5	TGCAGTGCTAGGGGACAGGGGGGTCAGCCCCAGCATTTT	CSARGQGGQPQHF
TRBV19	NA	NA	TRBJ2-2	TGTGCCAGTACCGCGGTTAAGGGCGGGGAGCTGTTTTTT	CASTAVKGGELFF
TRBV27	NA	few	TRBJ1-1	TGTGCCAGCAGTGGAATCGGGGCCGGGCACACTGAAGCTTTCTTT	CASSGIGAGHTEAFF
TRBV6-1	TRBD2	NA	TRBJ2-7	TGTGCCAGCATCTCGACTAGCGGGAGGGCGTACGAGCAGTACTTC	CASISTSGRAYEQYF
TRBV7-2	NA	few	TRBJ1-1	TGTGCCAGCAGCTTCGGGGGTAACACTGAAGCTTTCTTT	CASSFGGNTEAFF
TRBV18	NA	NA	TRBJ2-7	TGTGCCAGCTCGGATACTGGATCCTACGAGCAGTACTTC	CASSDTGSYEQYF
TRBV6-1	NA	NA	TRBJ2-4	TGTGCCAGCAGTGAATTGGCCCTCCGAGGGGCGAACATTCAGTACTTC	CASSELALRGANIQYF
TRBV27	NA	few	TRBJ1-1	TGTGCCAGCAGTTTGTACGGACGGGGCACTGAAGCTTTCTTT	CASSLYGRGTEAFF
TRBV6-5	NA	NA	TRBJ1-5	TGTGCCAGCAGTTACTCGGGGGACGCCGATCAGCCCCAGCATTTT	CASSYSGDADQPQHF
TRBV6-6	NA	NA	TRBJ2-1	TGTGCCAGCAGTTACATGGTCGGGGGGCCCGGGGGAAGCTCCTACAATGAGCAGTTCTTC	CASSYMVGGPGGSSYNEQFF
TRBV2	NA	NA	TRBJ2-7	TGTGCCAGCATGCGGGACGCCGTCTCCTACGAGCAGTACTTC	CASMRDAVSYEQYF
TRBV5-1	NA	few	TRBJ2-1	TGCGCCAGCAGCCCTGGGAGCGTCACCTACAATGAGCAGTTCTTC	CASSPGSVTYNEQFF
TRBV4-2	NA	few	TRBJ2-7	TGTGCCAGCAGCCAAGGGGCGGGAACGGACGAGCAGTACTTC	CASSQGAGTDEQYF
TRBV21-1	NA	NA	TRBJ1-2	TGTGCCAGATTCCTGGGGGCCTCCCAAGGGGGCTACACCTTC	CARFLGASQGGYTF
TRBV12-3/TRBV12-4	NA	NA	TRBJ1-5	TGTGCCAGCAGTTTAGTGGGGCCCGGAGGAAATCAGCCCCAGCATTTT	CASSLVGPGGNQPQHF
TRBV27	NA	NA	TRBJ1-2	TGTGCCAGCAGTATACTCTCCGGGCCTCGCCAGGGCTACACCTTC	CASSILSGPRQGYTF
TRBV24-1	NA	few	TRBJ2-1	TGTGCCACCAGTTCTCAGGGGAGTGGCAACAATGAGCAGTTCTTC	CATSSQGSGNNEQFF
TRBV11-1	NA	NA	TRBJ2-2	TGTGCCAGCAGCCCAGGGCAGTCGAGCGGGGAGCTGTTTTTT	CASSPGQSSGELFF
TRBV4-1	TRBD2	NA	TRBJ2-3	TGCGCCAGCAGCCAAGATGGGACTAGCGGGAGCACAGATACGCAGTATTTT	CASSQDGTSGSTDTQYF
TRBV4-2	TRBD1	NA	TRBJ1-2	TGTGCCAGCAGCCCGGACAGGGGCGATGGCTACACCTTC	CASSPDRGDGYTF
TRBV4-1	TRBD2	few	TRBJ2-7	TGCGCCAGCAGCAATAGCGGGACCTACGAGCAGTACTTC	CASSNSGTYEQYF
TRBV11-2	NA	NA	TRBJ2-1	TGTGCCAGCAGCCCTCGCGCTACCAATGAGCAGTTCTTC	CASSPRATNEQFF
TRBV6-6	NA	NA	TRBJ1-5	TGTGCCAGCAGTCGGGACGGCCTCCGGGGGGCCCAGCATTTT	CASSRDGLRGAQHF